The 12 T cell receptor beta chains given below trace back to one sample, sequenced in a study of T cell responses to AZD1222 COVID-19 vaccine. Clones were read by immunoSEQ multiplex PCR, and TCRdb kept only the in-frame ones, dropping some. The sample records roughly 160,000 clones, 92% being singletons. Sequencing used peripheral blood, obtained 28 days after the second AZD1222 dose. All receptors derive from an adult who received the AZD1222 COVID-19 vaccine.

The chain links TRBV4-2 to TRBJ1-1, with D tentatively TRBD1 (5 bases). Trimming cost V 4 bases and J 3 bases, with 21 bases left between them. Germline lookup yields CDR1 LGHNA and CDR2 YNFKEQ. This CDR3 is built from 17 residues. CDR3 coding DNA: TGTGCCAGCAGCCTATTCGGGACCCCAGGGAGGGACACTGAAGCTTTCTTT. Residues: CASSLFGTPGRDTEAFF.

This clone has a single count. The genes are TRBV6-5 and TRBJ2-2; D gene unclear. The V end was cut by 8 bases, the J end by 3 bases, with 10 bases between. The CDR3 spans 13 residues. Germline V lookup: CDR1 MNHEY, CDR2 SVGAGI. CDR3 protein: CASPGSHTGELFF. The CDR3 bases are TGTGCCAGCCCCGGGTCCCACACCGGGGAGCTGTTTTTT.

This chain uses TRBV5-1 with TRBJ1-2; possible D gene TRBD1, 6 bases. Germline V gives CDR1 SGHRS, CDR2 YFSETQ. This CDR3 spans 16 amino acids. Trimming removed 0 bases from V and 0 bases from J, with 12 bases in between. The CDR3 loop is CASSLGGLEANYGYTF. In DNA, the CDR3 is TGCGCCAGCAGCTTGGGGGGGCTCGAAGCTAACTATGGCTACACCTTC.

V and J are TRBV6-6 and TRBJ1-4; a possible D gene is TRBD1 (5 bases). The germline V and J ends were trimmed by 10 bases and 5 bases, with 14 bases remaining between them. The CDR3 extends over 13 amino acids. Germline lookup yields CDR1 MNHNY and CDR2 SVGAGI (reference sequence). The CDR3 region is CAILRGPNEKLFF. DNA for the CDR3: TGTGCCATACTAAGGGGTCCCAATGAAAAACTGTTTTTT.

The chain joins TRBV2 to TRBJ2-5, with a possible D match to TRBD1 (7 bases). V shed 0 bases and J shed 4 bases, with 12 bases lying between them. Germline V gene sequence: CDR1 SNHLY, CDR2 FYNNEI. The CDR3 has 15 residues. CDR3 sequence reads: CASSEALQGGETQYF. CDR3 in DNA: TGTGCCAGCAGTGAAGCGCTTCAGGGGGGAGAGACCCAGTACTTC.

The V gene is TRBV6-1, the J gene TRBJ2-1; D possibly corresponds to TRBD2 (6 bases). V was pared by 3 bases and J by 14 bases, with 26 bases between. This CDR3 spans 16 amino acids. Per the germline V gene, CDR1 is MNHNS and CDR2 is SASEGT. The CDR3 region is CASSENRDFVLLVEFF. The CDR3 DNA reads as TGTGCCAGCAGTGAGAACCGGGACTTTGTTCTTTTAGTGGAGTTCTTC.

V is TRBV6-5 and J is TRBJ1-6; tentatively, D is TRBD1 (6 bases). V was pared by 0 bases and J by 5 bases, with 11 bases between. The germline V gene has CDR1 MNHEY and CDR2 SVGAGI. The CDR3 runs to 16 residues. The CDR3 region is CASSYSSGADNSPLHF. As DNA, the CDR3 is TGTGCCAGCAGTTACTCCTCAGGGGCCGATAATTCACCCCTCCACTTT.

The genes are TRBV19 and TRBJ1-2; D gene ambiguous. The CDR3 length is 14 residues. The germline V gene encodes CDR1 LNHDA and CDR2 SQIVND (reference sequence). V gave up 2 bases and J gave up 3 bases, with 10 bases separating them. The DNA for the CDR3 is TGTGCCAGTAGTATACTCGCGGAAGACTATGGCTACACCTTC. This encodes CASSILAEDYGYTF. The full variable domain, in which reference TRBV19 and TRBJ1-2 provide the parts outside the CDR3, is DGGITQSPKYLFRKEGQNVTLSCEQNLNHDAMYWYRQDPGQGLRLIYYSQIVNDFQKGDIAEGYSVSREKKESFPLTVTSAQKNPTAFYLCASSILAEDYGYTFGSGTRLTVV.

The chain combines TRBV7-2 with TRBJ2-3; D call uncertain. The CDR3 spans 13 residues. V lost 5 bases, J lost 5 bases, and 11 bases lay in between. Germline V gives CDR1 SGHTA, CDR2 FQGNSA. The CDR3 here is CASSPQVGDTQYF. In DNA form, the CDR3 reads TGTGCCAGCAGCCCCCAGGTCGGAGATACGCAGTATTTT.

Only a few counts were recorded for this clone. CDR3 sequence (DNA): TGTGCCAGCAGCTTACGGCGAAGGGGGCCTTATCAGCCCCAGCATTTT. Translation gives CASSLRRRGPYQPQHF. The chain links TRBV11-1 to TRBJ1-5; 7 bases align to TRBD1. J was trimmed by 5 bases and V by 2 bases; bases with no gene match: 9. Germline assignment: CDR1 SGHAT and CDR2 FQDESV (reference sequence). The CDR3 length is 16 residues.

This clone was counted only a few times. V usage is TRBV11-1 and J usage is TRBJ1-1; D remains unclear. The CDR3 runs 15 residues. Germline V gene data show CDR1 as SGHAT and CDR2 as FQDESV (reference sequence). Trimming took 1 base from V and 1 from J, leaving 10 bases between them. CDR3 residues: CASSLVGPANTEAFF. CDR3 nucleotide sequence: TGTGCCAGCAGCTTAGTTGGACCAGCGAACACTGAAGCTTTCTTT. The full variable domain, its missing parts supplied by reference TRBV11-1 and TRBJ1-1, is EAEVAQSPRYKITEKSQAVAFWCDPISGHATLYWYRQILGQGPELLVQFQDESVVDDSQLPKDRFSAERLKGVDSTLKIQPAELGDSAMYLCASSLVGPANTEAFFGQGTRLTVV.

The rearrangement links TRBV12-3 or TRBV12-4 to TRBJ2-3, with TRBD2 identical over 9 bases. Germline trimming cut 9 bases from V and 2 bases from J; bases unmatched to any gene: 3. This CDR3 comprises 13 residues. The CDR3 here is CASSSGNTDTQYF. The CDR3 bases are TGTGCCAGTTCTAGCGGGAACACAGATACGCAGTATTTT.